The rows below give T cell receptor beta chains drawn from one sample of a study of glioma-infiltrating T cells after dendritic cell vaccination. TCRdb keeps only in-frame clones here, not all; method: immunoSEQ multiplex PCR. The sample includes 75,000 to 100,000 clones, about 79% of them seen just once. The sequenced sample was blood, obtained before dendritic cell vaccination. These receptors originate from a human donor with glioblastoma. CDR3s leave out the opening cysteine and the closing phenylalanine or tryptophan.

j_call v_call cdr3_aa
TRBJ2-7 TRBV27 ASSLSAHRGQAARGEQY
TRBJ1-1 TRBV29-1 SAYSGSKNTEAF
TRBJ1-4 TRBV2 ASKGTETNEKLF
TRBJ2-3 TRBV6-1 ASSSLAGEVTQY
TRBJ1-3 TRBV30 AWRGPLTGSSGNTIY
TRBJ2-7 TRBV11-2 ASSPGTSGRRLGYEQY
TRBJ1-2 TRBV28 ASSRRGVFYGYT
TRBJ1-1 TRBV30 AWIWDSMNTEAF
TRBJ2-1 TRBV19 ASSMRGTSSYNEQF
TRBJ2-5 TRBV5-1 ASRAGTSIETQY
TRBJ1-1 TRBV6-5 ASGRRGRAEAF
TRBJ2-7 TRBV28 ASSRSGRVYEQY
TRBJ2-5 TRBV6-5 ASSYTAGQGKETQY
TRBJ2-7 TRBV10-1 ASSESGADYEQY
TRBJ2-7 TRBV19 ASSPQGKPYEQY
TRBJ2-3 TRBV5-1 ASSLYTDTQY
TRBJ2-7 TRBV4-2 ASSPTSGSSYEQY
TRBJ2-7 TRBV5-1 ASSLVQGGLSEQY
TRBJ1-2 TRBV30 AWSGDNNAPGT
TRBJ2-7 TRBV10-3 AIRGTGGFSSYEQY
TRBJ1-4 TRBV5-6 ASTDEKLF
TRBJ1-2 TRBV19 ASSPSGGRGYT
TRBJ1-2 TRBV6-1 ASSENVGPFIGAGNYGYT
TRBJ2-2 TRBV28 ASSRDSYTGELF
TRBJ2-5 TRBV4-2 ASPSPSGLAGQETQY
TRBJ2-3 TRBV10-2 ASSTPPGLAGGGDTQY
TRBJ1-3 TRBV28 ASSSFTGNSPGNTIY
TRBJ1-4 TRBV14 ASSPGTGRGLSATNEKLF
TRBJ2-3 TRBV29-1 SAREGTQY
TRBJ2-1 TRBV5-4 ASSSEALEHRF
TRBJ1-6 TRBV2 ASKGTGNSPLH
TRBJ2-1 TRBV7-9 ASSSHRWDRVYNEQF
TRBJ2-7 TRBV19 ASKTRTGEQY
TRBJ2-7 TRBV29-1 SVDGSGQGDSYEQY
TRBJ2-7 TRBV7-2 ASSLDRGVSYEQY
TRBJ2-7 TRBV10-1 ASSEGRGAYEQY
TRBJ1-6 TRBV21-1 ASRLSKDSRDNSPLH
TRBJ2-7 TRBV19 ASSIRVGFSSYEQY
TRBJ2-1 TRBV27 ASSSLAGRRDEQF
TRBJ2-2 TRBV5-1 ASGWTGGNTGELF
TRBJ1-1 TRBV13 ASSPRQVMNTEAF
TRBJ1-2 TRBV19 ASSISAGGYGYT
TRBJ1-1 TRBV7-6 ASSLRGNTEAF
TRBJ1-2 TRBV2 ASSGTGVTTGYT
TRBJ1-1 TRBV19 ASQAGNTEAF
TRBJ2-7 TRBV5-1 ASSPGQGPLYEQY
TRBJ1-2 TRBV6-5 ASQGVYGYT
TRBJ2-3 TRBV9 ASSPEGQRTDTQY
TRBJ1-1 TRBV19 ASRAGTGGGNTEAF
TRBJ2-7 TRBV7-2 ASSFPFGWEGFNEQY